What follows are 6 T cell receptor beta chains derived from one specimen sequenced in a study of cytomegalovirus exposure and HLA in healthy donors. Clones were sequenced by immunoSEQ multiplex PCR, and TCRdb holds only the in-frame ones, with some missing. The sample holds roughly 50,000 clones, about nine tenths seen once. Sequencing was done on a sample of PBMCs. The receptors were gathered from a man younger than 35 in good health and CMV-seronegative.

This chain joins TRBV28 and TRBJ2-5, with D possibly being TRBD1 (5 bases). There are 16 residues in the CDR3. Looked up from germline, CDR1 is MDHEN and CDR2 is SYDVKM. Trimming left V 8 bases short and J 2 bases short, with 21 bases between. CDR3 DNA sequence: TGTGCCAGCTCCCCCCCAGGGTTGAATTTTCAAGAGACCCAGTACTTC. Translation gives CASSPPGLNFQETQYF.

The genes are TRBV4-1 and TRBJ2-1; 11 nucleotides line up with TRBD2. V was pared by 0 bases and J by 7 bases, with 17 bases of the junction left unmatched. Germline-derived CDR1 and CDR2 are MGHRA and YSYEKL. This CDR3 has 20 amino acids. The CDR3 DNA reads as TGCGCCAGCAGCCAAGATGGTAGCGGGAGGGCCGATAGGAATAGGAATGAGCAGTTCTTC. Protein sequence: CASSQDGSGRADRNRNEQFF.

The chain has TRBV28 and TRBJ2-5, with 13 bases identical to TRBD2. The V and J ends lost 5 bases and 2 bases, in that order; junction bases with no gene match: 2. CDR1 is MDHEN, CDR2 SYDVKM, per germline. The CDR3 runs 15 residues. The CDR3 region has the DNA TGTGCCAGCAGTGGGACTAGCGGGGTACAAGAGACCCAGTACTTC. Translated: CASSGTSGVQETQYF.

The V call is TRBV19, the J call TRBJ2-7; 9 bases line up with TRBD2. The CDR3 spans 14 residues. Germline CDR1 reads LNHDA; CDR2 reads SQIVND (reference sequence). The V and J ends lost 8 bases and 0 bases, in that order; junction bases with no gene match: 5. The DNA for the CDR3 is TGTGCCAGTCGGCTAGCGGGAAACTCCTACGAGCAGTACTTC. This codes for CASRLAGNSYEQYF.

CDR3 DNA: TGTGCCAGCGGACTATACGAGCAGTACTTC. Amino acids: CASGLYEQYF. V is TRBV21-1 and J is TRBJ2-7; TRBD2 is the table's D call and was not checked against the DNA. TRBV21-1 is reported as a pseudogene. The CDR3 covers 10 residues.

This chain connects TRBV30 to TRBJ2-1; 11 bases match TRBD2. V was clipped by 0 bases and J by 6 bases; unmatched bases: 4. The length of the CDR3 is 15 residues. CDR1 and CDR2 from the germline V gene are GTSNPN and SVGIG (reference sequence). The CDR3 loop is CAWSVGLAGGNEQFF. CDR3 DNA sequence: TGTGCCTGGAGTGTGGGCCTAGCGGGGGGCAATGAGCAGTTCTTC. The full variable domain, its missing parts supplied by reference TRBV30 and TRBJ2-1, is SQTIHQWPATLVQPVGSPLSLECTVEGTSNPNLYWYRQAAGRGLQLLFYSVGIGQISSEVPQNLSASRPQDRQFILSSKKLLLSDSGFYLCAWSVGLAGGNEQFFGPGTRLTVL.